What follows is one TCR beta chain and its context. The specificity of this receptor is unknown. Nothing much larger sits one base from this clone, and base qualities are not available. Taken from the germline V gene, the CDR1 and CDR2 loops are SGHVS and FQNEAQ. From the cysteine through the phenylalanine, the CDR3 covers 13 amino acids. The entry retains the CDR3 DNA only, 39 bases that are in frame from base 1. V is cut by 5 bases and J by 10 bases, and the space between the germline ends is 18 bases. The cohort comprised fewer than 700 healthy bone marrow donors. At the time of sampling, all cohort members were nominally healthy, though unrecorded immune exposures were likely present. The donor was CMV seronegative and belonged to the group of 352 seronegative cohort members. A peripheral blood sample was collected from each donor, and TCR beta sequencing was performed on peripheral blood mononuclear cells. The Qiagen DNeasy Blood Extraction Kit was used to extract genomic DNA from the blood cell samples.

Libraries came from the immunoSEQ multiplex PCR assay. The multiplex PCR relied on a mix of 60 forward primers for TCR Vbeta segments and 13 reverse primers for TCR Jbeta segments. Amplification of the CDR3 region of rearranged TCR beta genes was performed with a multiplex PCR assay on genomic DNA. The Illumina HiSeq System was used to sequence the amplified TCR beta libraries as 87-base-pair reads. The paper's processing steps were these. A later analysis counted about 80 million unique TCR beta chains across the 640 or so repertoires, and about 10 million of these chains were shared by at least two donors. To remove PCR and sequencing errors, raw reads were error-corrected and collapsed into unique sequences using a nearest-neighbor algorithm that merged closely related sequences. Alignment of CDR3 sequences to IMGT reference sequences was used to assign V, D and J gene segments. For a sequence to be retained, a match of at least six nucleotides was required to both a V gene segment and a J gene segment. A rearrangement counted as productive if the CDR3 had no stop codons and remained in frame with V and J, and every other rearrangement counted as non-productive. CDR3 was defined by IMGT convention, running from the second conserved V-encoded cysteine to the conserved J-encoded phenylalanine. Sequences without an unambiguous match to a single V gene segment were excluded from the earlier analysis of 450 to 650 of the donors. In an earlier analysis of several hundred of the donors, a V segment was called functional when productive rearrangements were above 56.7%, and segregating when the standard deviation between donors exceeded 5%. A statistical classification framework was built to diagnose cytomegalovirus status from the catalog of TCR beta chain sequences. In a later analysis, TCR nucleotide sequences were compared against IMGT/GENE-DB human TR gene sequences so that V and J genes could be assigned. Using the TCRdist pipeline, a later analysis assigned CDR3 sequences along with most-parsimonious VDJ recombination scenarios. A later analysis defined each TCR beta chain by its CDR3 amino acid sequence plus V-gene family, and excluded reads lacking a unique V-gene family. A later analysis removed several hundred highly shared, low-generation-probability nucleotide sequences to deal with suspected cross-contamination and a sequencing artifact. A later analysis calculated a clonal expansion index for each public chain from normalized within-repertoire ranks of inferred template counts. Generation probabilities in a later analysis came from a VDJ recombination model fitted to out-of-frame rearrangements, and those results were checked against IGoR. In a later analysis, hypergeometric tests were used to score TCR-TCR, TCR-HLA and TCR-CMV co-occurrence, with a repertoire-size bias correction applied to TCR pairs. In a later analysis, false discovery rates were estimated by permuting HLA or CMV assignments 20 times. In a later analysis, co-occurring TCRs were grouped using DBSCAN, with TCRdist sequence similarity added in when clustering inside HLA-allele-positive subsets. For co-occurrence clustering, repertoires with fewer than 30,000 or more than 120,000 public chains were excluded, along with four to six repertoires with anomalous nucleotide sharing. The source is immuneACCESS, and TCRdb retained only in-frame sequences with V and J called. Part of the clones is not carried over; for the studies checked, unresolved V genes explain less than half of this, and the remainder is unexplained. V, J and clone size were drawn from that table, and D and trimming were deduced from the DNA. The sample table shows 150,000 to 200,000 clones, and roughly 72% are seen once. About 1% of the sample lies in the top ten.

The data were obtained in a study of cytomegalovirus exposure and HLA in healthy donors (TCRdb year 2017). Looking at the study overall: An earlier analysis of around 600 of the donors reported about 250 Gb of sequence data and some 100 million unique TCR beta sequences from about 200 million T cells. In an earlier analysis of roughly 600 of the donors, high-throughput TCR beta sequencing was used to judge whether each TCR beta V gene segment behaved as functional or pseudogenic. Rather than drawing on any new phenotypic data, the later analysis identified candidate immune exposures from TCR beta sequences and the way those sequences occurred across donors. The study combined high-throughput TCR immunosequencing, statistical association of individual TCRs with disease status, and machine learning to predict cytomegalovirus infection status. Typing coverage differed by locus: A, B, C, DRB1 and DQB1 were typed in roughly 620-640 donors, DQA1 in approximately 520, DPA1 in around 600, and DPB1 in 472. Every repertoire in the discovery cohort had been generated on one and the same sequencing platform. The study aimed to test whether cataloging public T cell receptors could reveal signatures of past pathogen exposure. On average, 235,054 unique TCR beta nucleotide sequences were sequenced per donor among a few hundred genotyped donors of the cohort, with roughly 18% of those sequences being non-productive. HLA typing covered class I and class II loci at four-digit resolution. In a later genetic analysis, genome-wide SNP genotypes for about 65% of the roughly 700 donors were used, and that subset was treated as a discovery cohort. Of the 300 to 500 genotyped donors, over 80% were placed in the genetic ancestry cluster associated with self-reported Caucasian donors. The study profiled the T cell repertoires of 500 to 800 subjects by immunosequencing and related them to cytomegalovirus serostatus. Alongside the repertoire data, information on donor age, sex, ethnicity and CMV serostatus was compiled. Roughly 300 gigabases of sequencing data and 70 million to 100 million unique TCR sequences made up an early release that covered 640 HLA-typed donors. A separate validation cohort of roughly 130 different subjects was used in addition to the approximately 700-subject first cohort. Because of strong linkage in the cohort, four or five DR-DQ haplotypes were treated as single units for association and clustering. To study patterns of TCR occurrence, a later analysis re-analyzed previously published TCR beta repertoires from more than 550 donors and added high-resolution HLA genotyping.

Study-wide findings and limitations: In a later genetic analysis, a missense DCLRE1C variant was associated with V-gene and J-gene trimming of TCR beta chains, and the association was replicated in an independent cohort. A cluster of highly shared sequence variants was judged likely to be a technical artifact of the sequencing pipeline. In a later genetic analysis, fewer N-insertions in productive TCRs were reported among donors in an Asian-associated ancestry cluster than the approximately 710-donor mean. When HLA alleles, especially DR and DQ, strongly co-occurred, attributing TCR associations to individual alleles was difficult. CMV serostatus was the only immune exposure information available for the cohort. In a later analysis, several top co-occurrence clusters were reported to appear linked to parvovirus B19, influenza, CMV and Epstein-Barr virus. In a later analysis, HLA-associated TCR beta chains were found to be more clonally expanded and to have lower generation probabilities than equally common non-associated chains. In an earlier analysis of fewer than 700 of the donors, most TCR beta V segments appeared in productive rearrangements about 90% or about 30% of the time, broadly matching IMGT annotations. In a later analysis, about 16,000 TCR beta sequences were associated with specific HLA alleles at a false discovery rate of 0.05. A further reported finding was that TCR beta sequences accurately predicted the HLA-A and HLA-B alleles for most subjects in the first cohort. Roughly uniform sequencing depth across donors was assumed in presence/absence analyses, although this assumption may not hold. A few of the identified cytomegalovirus-associated TCR beta chains were confirmed in vitro to be specific for cytomegalovirus antigens. In a later analysis, TCR association rates were found to vary across HLA loci, with the most associated TCRs seen for DRB1 alleles and the fewest for HLA-C alleles. According to a later analysis, most CMV-associated TCR beta chains appeared to be HLA-restricted, and the HLA associations seemed to be driven largely by CMV exposure. Correlated functional status among segregating V segments might be attributable to linkage disequilibrium, but an unknown experimental factor could not be ruled out. Most TCR sequences were seen in very few donors, while some public TCRs were found in many individuals. Because counts were too low, 15 or so rarely observed V segments, including chromosome 9 orphons, were excluded from the earlier analysis of several hundred of the donors. Because HLA typing was missing for some donors at each locus, association tests included only the typed subset. This cohort had only TCR beta chains sequenced, and the lack of alpha or paired-chain data limited which features could be detected. The study gave a list of some 150 TCR beta chains associated with cytomegalovirus. Because the 87-base-pair reads could not distinguish some IMGT-functional V segments, including TRBV6-2 and TRBV6-3, those segments were excluded. Cytomegalovirus status was reported to be diagnosed by the classifier with high specificity and sensitivity in both the original and validation cohorts. The authors suggested that the approach could potentially be extended to other disease states and immunological phenotypes.

The sequence derives from a woman aged 40 to 50 in good health and CMV-seronegative. The V gene is TRBV7-8 and the J gene is TRBJ2-7; the best D guess is TRBD1, with 5 bases matching. Sequenced: PBMCs. The nucleotide sequence reads TGTGCCAGCAGCGCCGGCAGGGAATTAATCCAGTACTTC. This yields the protein CASSAGRELIQYF.